A single sample is the source of the 17 T cell receptor beta chains below, sequenced in a study of T cell responses to AZD1222 COVID-19 vaccine. Assay: immunoSEQ multiplex PCR; the TCRdb copy retains only in-frame clones and omits some. The sample gives 130,000 or so clones, 65% to 90% of which show up once; roughly 8.7% is in the top ten. The material sequenced was peripheral blood, taken 28 days after the second dose of the MenACWY control vaccine. These TCRs come from an adult who received the MenACWY meningococcal vaccine as a control.

The CDR3 nucleotides are TGTGCCAGCAGCTTAACGGCTCGACAGCCTATGGTCGGCTACACCTTC. Protein sequence: CASSLTARQPMVGYTF. This sequence joins TRBV7-3 and TRBJ1-2, with a tentative D call TRBD1 (5 bases). This CDR3 region has 16 residues. Trimming removed 0 bases from V and 8 bases from J, with 19 bases in between. Germline assignment: CDR1 SGHTA and CDR2 FQGTGA. The full variable domain, its missing parts supplied by reference TRBV7-3 and TRBJ1-2, is GAGVSQTPSNKVTEKGKYVELRCDPISGHTALYWYRQSLGQGPEFLIYFQGTGAADDSGLPNDRFFAVRPEGSVSTLKIQRTERGDSAVYLCASSLTARQPMVGYTFGSGTRLTVV.

The chain employs TRBV19 and TRBJ2-2, with 9 bases identical to TRBD1. After removal of 6 bases from V and 3 bases from J, the junction contained 8 bases not matched to a gene. The CDR3 covers 16 residues. Per germline, CDR1 LNHDA and CDR2 SQIVND (reference sequence). CDR3 loop: CASRMYDRGDTGELFF. The DNA of the CDR3 is TGTGCCAGTAGGATGTACGACAGGGGGGACACCGGGGAGCTGTTTTTT. The full variable domain, its missing parts supplied by reference TRBV19 and TRBJ2-2, is DGGITQSPKYLFRKEGQNVTLSCEQNLNHDAMYWYRQDPGQGLRLIYYSQIVNDFQKGDIAEGYSVSREKKESFPLTVTSAQKNPTAFYLCASRMYDRGDTGELFFGEGSRLTVL.

The chain has TRBV3-1 (or the pseudogene TRBV3-2) and TRBJ1-2; the D is unclear. The CDR3 is made up of 15 amino acids. Trimming stripped 1 base from V and 4 bases from J, with 13 bases between. CDR1 LGHDT and CDR2 YNNKEL come from the germline V gene (reference sequence). As DNA, the CDR3 is TGTGCCAGCAGCCAAGCCGACCGTCCTGGCTATGGCTACACCTTC. Protein product: CASSQADRPGYGYTF.

This rearrangement joins TRBV19 to TRBJ1-4, with D maybe TRBD1 (5 bases). Trimming took 6 bases from V and 0 from J, leaving 20 bases between them. This CDR3 contains 18 residues. Germline V gene data show CDR1 as LNHDA and CDR2 as SQIVND (reference sequence). The CDR3 is CASRTGRSAGSTNEKLFF. DNA for the CDR3: TGTGCCAGTAGAACAGGACGGTCGGCCGGGTCAACTAATGAAAAACTGTTTTTT. Full variable domain (remainder filled in from reference TRBV19 and TRBJ1-4): DGGITQSPKYLFRKEGQNVTLSCEQNLNHDAMYWYRQDPGQGLRLIYYSQIVNDFQKGDIAEGYSVSREKKESFPLTVTSAQKNPTAFYLCASRTGRSAGSTNEKLFFGSGTQLSVL.

The chain joins TRBV27 to TRBJ1-4; TRBD1 matches at 8 bases. The CDR3 is 17 residues long. CDR1 is MNHEY and CDR2 is SMNVEV in the germline V gene (reference sequence). The V segment lost 5 bases and the J segment 6 bases; nucleotides outside the gene matches: 14. The CDR3 bases are TGTGCCAGCAGTCCCTCTCGGGACAGGCGTTGGGATGAAAAACTGTTTTTT. As protein: CASSPSRDRRWDEKLFF. Combining the CDR3 with reference TRBV27 and TRBJ1-4 gives the whole variable domain EAQVTQNPRYLITVTGKKLTVTCSQNMNHEYMSWYRQDPGLGLRQIYYSMNVEVTDKGDVPEGYKVSRKEKRNFPLILESPSPNQTSLYFCASSPSRDRRWDEKLFFGSGTQLSVL.

The V and J genes are TRBV30 and TRBJ1-4; D unclear. There are 15 residues in the CDR3. Trimming took 0 bases from V and 5 from J, leaving 13 bases between them. The germline gives CDR1 GTSNPN, CDR2 SVGIG (reference sequence). In nucleotides, the CDR3 is TGTGCCTGGAGTGTAGGAGGCCAAGGGAATGAAAAACTGTTTTTT. It translates to CAWSVGGQGNEKLFF.

The chain carries TRBV19 and TRBJ2-7, with a tentative D call TRBD1 (5 bases). The CDR3 contains 12 residues. Germline V gene data show CDR1 as LNHDA and CDR2 as SQIVND (reference sequence). V shed 6 bases and J shed 4 bases, with 10 bases lying between them. The CDR3 nucleotides read TGTGCCAGTAGCCGGACACCTTACGAGCAGTACTTC. Protein sequence: CASSRTPYEQYF.

The rearrangement uses TRBV3-1 (or the pseudogene TRBV3-2) and TRBJ1-5; no clear D. The CDR3 contains 16 residues. V was trimmed by 1 base and J by 5 bases, leaving 15 bases between them. The germline V gene encodes CDR1 LGHDT and CDR2 YNNKEL (reference sequence). The chain's CDR3 is CASSQGFEIYDQPQHF. CDR3 nucleotide sequence: TGTGCCAGCAGCCAAGGCTTCGAGATTTATGATCAGCCCCAGCATTTT.

The J gene is TRBJ1-1, the V gene TRBV15; TRBD1 is a possible D gene (6 bases). Trimming removed 5 bases at V and 1 base at J, with 14 bases between. From germline, CDR1 is LNHNV and CDR2 YYDKDF (reference sequence). The CDR3 is 15 amino acids. Here the CDR3 DNA reads TGTGCCACCAGCCGCCTCCAGGGGAGGAACACTGAAGCTTTCTTT. Translating gives CATSRLQGRNTEAFF.

V usage is TRBV9 and J usage is TRBJ2-5; D ambiguous. The germline CDR1 and CDR2 sequences are SGDLS and YYNGEE. The V gene lost 4 bases and the J gene lost 3 bases, with 10 bases spanning the gap. The CDR3 contains 13 residues. This chain's CDR3 is CASSKDLEETQYF. For the CDR3, the DNA is TGTGCCAGCAGCAAAGACCTCGAAGAGACCCAGTACTTC.

This sequence joins TRBV19 and TRBJ2-1; D is perhaps TRBD1 (5 bases). The CDR3 covers 13 residues. V gave up 5 bases and J gave up 9 bases, with 14 bases separating them. The germline V gene has CDR1 LNHDA and CDR2 SQIVND (reference sequence). The CDR3 sequence is CASSDLGRGEQFF. The CDR3 DNA follows: TGTGCCAGTAGTGATCTGGGAAGGGGTGAGCAGTTCTTC.

V and J are TRBV5-5 and TRBJ1-6; D remains unclear. CDR1 is SGHKS, CDR2 YYEKEE, per germline (reference sequence). V was shortened by 4 bases and J by 7 bases, with 15 bases between the two germline ends. This CDR3 contains 15 residues. The CDR3 sequence is CASSPDSLTNSPLHF. Here the CDR3 DNA reads TGTGCCAGCAGCCCGGACTCTCTTACCAATTCACCCCTCCACTTT.

This clone has only a few counts. This rearrangement joins TRBV28 to TRBJ2-1; D could derive from TRBD1 or TRBD2 (5 bases each). V was pared by 7 bases and J by 7 bases, with 20 bases between. Germline CDR1 MDHEN, CDR2 SYDVKM. This CDR3 contains 15 residues. The CDR3 nucleotides are TGTGCCAGCACCTCGGGGCAGGGTAGGAAGAATGAGCAGTTCTTC. Its translation: CASTSGQGRKNEQFF. The variable domain in full, with the rest retrieved from reference TRBV28 and TRBJ2-1, is DVKVTQSSRYLVKRTGEKVFLECVQDMDHENMFWYRQDPGLGLRLIYFSYDVKMKEKGDIPEGYSVSREKKERFSLILESASTNQTSMYLCASTSGQGRKNEQFFGPGTRLTVL.

The CDR3 is CASIGKTAYEQYV. The CDR3 coding sequence is TGTGCCAGCATCGGGAAGACAGCTTACGAGCAGTACGTC. The chain joins TRBV27 to TRBJ2-7; D may match TRBD1 or TRBD2 (5 bases each). This CDR3 has 13 amino acids. Between the trimmed V and J ends, which lost 7 bases and 4 bases, there was a span of 14 bases. Germline lookup yields CDR1 MNHEY and CDR2 SMNVEV (reference sequence).

The chain links TRBV7-2 to TRBJ2-5; no firm D call. The CDR3 has 13 residues. V lost 3 bases and J lost 1, with 6 bases in between. Per germline, CDR1 SGHTA and CDR2 FQGNSA. CDR3 in DNA: TGTGCCAGCAGCTTGCGGATCCAAGAGACCCAGTACTTC. As protein: CASSLRIQETQYF.

Points on this clone: Other DNA sequences in this sample translate to the same CDR3. The genes are TRBV6-5 and TRBJ1-4; the match to TRBD1 covers 8 bases. V trimming: 2 bases; J trimming: 8 bases; junction bases outside the gene matches: 1. There are 13 residues in the CDR3. Germline CDR1 and CDR2: MNHEY and SVGAGI. CDR3 sequence: CASSYTGGEKLFF. CDR3 nucleotides: TGTGCCAGCAGTTACACAGGGGGGGAAAAACTGTTTTTT.

Only one count was recorded for this clone. V usage is TRBV12-3 or TRBV12-4 and J usage is TRBJ1-1; perhaps TRBD1 as D (6 bases). This CDR3 contains 13 residues. The ends were cut back, 6 bases at V and 5 bases at J, with 13 bases in the middle. CDR3 loop: CASRLGTRTEAFF. DNA for the CDR3: TGTGCCAGCAGACTAGGGACAAGAACTGAAGCTTTCTTT.